The 5 T cell receptor beta chains in this list originate from one sample, sequenced in a study of T cell changes during pregnancy in multiple sclerosis. TCRdb's table, derived via immunoSEQ multiplex PCR, lists solely in-frame clones and lacks some. This table has 60,000 to 65,000 clones, 80% to 95% appearing once. This sample comprised peripheral blood, obtained in the first trimester of pregnancy. The source is a female donor with multiple sclerosis, enrolled in a pregnancy study.

The chain is built from TRBV4-3 and TRBJ2-1; 9 bases map to TRBD2. Germline V gene sequence: CDR1 LGHNA, CDR2 YSLEER. Trimming at V came to 3 bases and at J to 2 bases, leaving 5 bases not matched to a gene. This CDR3 region has 16 residues. The CDR3 nucleotides are TGCGCCAGCAGCCAGAGACTAGCGGTACCCTACAATGAGCAGTTCTTC. Translating gives CASSQRLAVPYNEQFF.

J is TRBJ1-1 and V is TRBV28; no clear D. V lost 2 bases, J lost 2 bases, and 9 bases lay in between. Germline V gene data show CDR1 as MDHEN and CDR2 as SYDVKM. The CDR3 sequence is 14 residues long. For the CDR3, the DNA is TGTGCCAGCAGTTTACTTGACTCTAACACTGAAGCTTTCTTT. This sequence encodes CASSLLDSNTEAFF.

The chain couples TRBV7-2 to TRBJ2-1; 13 positions match TRBD2. V lost 5 bases, J lost 9 bases, and 7 bases stayed unmatched. This CDR3 region has 15 residues. Germline CDR1 SGHTA, CDR2 FQGNSA. Here the CDR3 reads CASSLGLAGVSEQFF. In DNA, the CDR3 is TGTGCCAGCAGCCTCGGACTAGCGGGGGTCAGTGAGCAGTTCTTC.

This chain connects TRBV13 to TRBJ2-6, with 9 bases lining up with TRBD1. V shed 5 bases and J 0 bases; nucleotides not matched to a gene: 14. Germline loops: CDR1 PRHDT, CDR2 FYEKMQ (reference sequence). The length of the CDR3 is 20 residues. Here the CDR3 reads CASSRPGRDRVSSGANVLTF. The DNA for the CDR3 is TGTGCCAGCAGCCGGCCGGGCCGGGACAGGGTGAGCTCTGGGGCCAACGTCCTGACTTTC.

V gene TRBV11-3 combines with J gene TRBJ2-7, with TRBD2 identical over 10 bases. V dropped 5 bases and J dropped 5; count of bases not matched to a gene: 9. Per germline, CDR1 SGHNT and CDR2 YENEEA. The CDR3 contains 15 residues. The CDR3 region is CASSRLAGMRNEQYF. The CDR3 bases are TGTGCCAGCAGCCGACTAGCGGGTATGAGGAACGAGCAGTACTTC.